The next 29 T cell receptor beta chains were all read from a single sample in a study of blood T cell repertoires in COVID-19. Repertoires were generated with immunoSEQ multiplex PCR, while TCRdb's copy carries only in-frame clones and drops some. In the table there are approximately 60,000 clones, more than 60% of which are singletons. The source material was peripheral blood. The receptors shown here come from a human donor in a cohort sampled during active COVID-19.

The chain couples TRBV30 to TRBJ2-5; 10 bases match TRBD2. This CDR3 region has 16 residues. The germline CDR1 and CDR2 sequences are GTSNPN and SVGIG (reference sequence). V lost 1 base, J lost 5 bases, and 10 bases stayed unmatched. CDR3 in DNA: TGTGCCTGGAGTGGACGAGCGGGGGGGCCGGGTGAGACCCAGTACTTC. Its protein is CAWSGRAGGPGETQYF.

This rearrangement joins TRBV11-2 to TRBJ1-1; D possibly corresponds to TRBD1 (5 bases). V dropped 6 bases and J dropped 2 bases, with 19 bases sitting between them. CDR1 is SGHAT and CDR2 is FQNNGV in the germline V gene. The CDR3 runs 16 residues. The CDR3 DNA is TGTGCCAGCAGATCCGGACATCCTCCCGACAACACTGAAGCTTTCTTT. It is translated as CASRSGHPPDNTEAFF.

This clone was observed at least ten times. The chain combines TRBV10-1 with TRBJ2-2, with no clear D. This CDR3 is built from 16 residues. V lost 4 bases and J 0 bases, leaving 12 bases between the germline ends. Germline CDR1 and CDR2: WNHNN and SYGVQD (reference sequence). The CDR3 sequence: CASSARRPPNTGELFF. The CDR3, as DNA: TGCGCCAGCAGTGCAAGGCGGCCTCCGAACACCGGGGAGCTGTTTTTT.

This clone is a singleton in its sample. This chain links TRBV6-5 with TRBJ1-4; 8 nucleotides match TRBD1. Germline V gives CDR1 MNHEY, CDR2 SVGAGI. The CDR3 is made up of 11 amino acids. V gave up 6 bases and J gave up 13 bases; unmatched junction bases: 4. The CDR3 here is CASRGQGLLFF. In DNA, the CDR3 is TGTGCCAGCAGAGGACAGGGCTTACTGTTTTTT.

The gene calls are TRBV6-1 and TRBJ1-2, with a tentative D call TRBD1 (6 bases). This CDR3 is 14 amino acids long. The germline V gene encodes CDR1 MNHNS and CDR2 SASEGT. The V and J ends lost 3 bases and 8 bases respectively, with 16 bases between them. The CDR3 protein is CASSDLAGAKGYTF. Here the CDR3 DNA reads TGTGCCAGCAGTGATTTAGCAGGGGCTAAGGGCTACACCTTC.

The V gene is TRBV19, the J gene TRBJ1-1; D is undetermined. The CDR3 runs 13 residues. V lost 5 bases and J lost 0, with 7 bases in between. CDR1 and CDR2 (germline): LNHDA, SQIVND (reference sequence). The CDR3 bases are TGTGCCAGTAGTTCAGGAATGAACACTGAAGCTTTCTTT. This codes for CASSSGMNTEAFF.

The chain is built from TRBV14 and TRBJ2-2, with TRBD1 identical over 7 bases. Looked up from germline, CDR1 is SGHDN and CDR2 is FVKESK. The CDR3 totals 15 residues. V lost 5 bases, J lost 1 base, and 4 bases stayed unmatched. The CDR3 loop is CASSNNRGNTGELFF. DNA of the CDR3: TGTGCCAGCAGCAATAACAGGGGGAACACCGGGGAGCTGTTTTTT.

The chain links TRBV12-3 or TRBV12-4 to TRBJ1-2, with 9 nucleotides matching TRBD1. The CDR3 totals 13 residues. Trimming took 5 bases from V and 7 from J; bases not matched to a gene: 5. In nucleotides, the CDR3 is TGTGCCAGCAGTCCCGGGACAGGGCGTGGCTACACCTTC. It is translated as CASSPGTGRGYTF.

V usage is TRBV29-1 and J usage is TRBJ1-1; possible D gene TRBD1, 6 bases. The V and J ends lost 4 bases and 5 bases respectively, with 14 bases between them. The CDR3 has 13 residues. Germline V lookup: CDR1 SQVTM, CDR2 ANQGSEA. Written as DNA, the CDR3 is TGCAGCGTTGCGAGCGGGGGCGCGACTGAAGCTTTCTTT. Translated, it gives CSVASGGATEAFF.

Written as DNA, the CDR3 is TGTGCCACCAGCAGAGATTATCTCTCTGAAGCTTTCTTT. Its translation: CATSRDYLSEAFF. This chain uses TRBV15 with TRBJ1-1; D call uncertain. There are 13 residues in the CDR3. V was trimmed by 0 bases and J by 6 bases, leaving 8 bases between them. Looked up from germline, CDR1 is LNHNV and CDR2 is YYDKDF (reference sequence). The variable domain in full, completed from reference TRBV15 and TRBJ1-1, reads DAMVIQNPRYQVTQFGKPVTLSCSQTLNHNVMYWYQQKSSQAPKLLFHYYDKDFNNEADTPDNFQSRRPNTSFCFLDIRSPGLGDTAMYLCATSRDYLSEAFFGQGTRLTVV.

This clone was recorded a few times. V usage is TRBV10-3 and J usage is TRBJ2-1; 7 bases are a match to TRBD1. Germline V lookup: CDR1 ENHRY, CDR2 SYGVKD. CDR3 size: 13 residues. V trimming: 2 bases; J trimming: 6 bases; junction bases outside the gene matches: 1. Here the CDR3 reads CAISERTGNEQFF. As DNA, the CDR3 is TGTGCCATCAGTGAGCGGACAGGCAATGAGCAGTTCTTC.

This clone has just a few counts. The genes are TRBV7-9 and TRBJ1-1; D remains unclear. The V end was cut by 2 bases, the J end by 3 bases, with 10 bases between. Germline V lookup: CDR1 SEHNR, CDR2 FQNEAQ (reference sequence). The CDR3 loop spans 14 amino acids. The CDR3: CASSLRSGDTEAFF. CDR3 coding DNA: TGTGCCAGCAGCTTAAGGAGCGGGGACACTGAAGCTTTCTTT.

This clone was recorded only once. This chain's CDR3 is CASSPNRGLGEKLFF. In nucleotides, the CDR3 is TGTGCCAGCAGCCCAAACAGGGGCCTGGGGGAAAAACTGTTTTTT. The V call is TRBV7-7, the J call TRBJ1-4, with 7 bases identical to TRBD1. This CDR3 comprises 15 residues. CDR1 SSHAT and CDR2 FNYEAQ come from the germline V gene (reference sequence). V was clipped by 5 bases and J by 8 bases; unmatched bases: 11. The full variable domain, completed using reference TRBV7-7 and TRBJ1-4, is GAGVSQSPRYKVTKRGQDVTLRCDPISSHATLYWYQQALGQGPEFLTYFNYEAQPDKSGLPSDRFSAERPEGSISTLTIQRTEQRDSAMYRCASSPNRGLGEKLFFGSGTQLSVL.

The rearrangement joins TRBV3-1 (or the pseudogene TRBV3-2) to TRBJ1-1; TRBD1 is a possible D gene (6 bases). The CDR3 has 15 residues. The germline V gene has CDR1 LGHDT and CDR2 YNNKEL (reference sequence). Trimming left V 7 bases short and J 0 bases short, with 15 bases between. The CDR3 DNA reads TGTGCCAGCACCTTCGGGACAAGCATGAACACTGAAGCTTTCTTT. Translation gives CASTFGTSMNTEAFF.

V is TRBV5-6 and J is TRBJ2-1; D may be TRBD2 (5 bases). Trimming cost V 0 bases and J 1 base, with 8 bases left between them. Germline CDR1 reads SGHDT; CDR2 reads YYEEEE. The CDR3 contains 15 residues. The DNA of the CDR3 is TGTGCCAGCAGCTTGGAGCCGGGGTCCTACAATGAGCAGTTCTTC. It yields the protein CASSLEPGSYNEQFF.

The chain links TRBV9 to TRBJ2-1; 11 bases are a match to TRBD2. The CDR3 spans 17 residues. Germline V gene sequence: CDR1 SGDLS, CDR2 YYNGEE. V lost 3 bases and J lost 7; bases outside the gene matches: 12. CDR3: CASSGIIAGGPTNEQFF. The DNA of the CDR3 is TGTGCCAGCAGCGGAATTATAGCGGGGGGGCCAACGAATGAGCAGTTCTTC.

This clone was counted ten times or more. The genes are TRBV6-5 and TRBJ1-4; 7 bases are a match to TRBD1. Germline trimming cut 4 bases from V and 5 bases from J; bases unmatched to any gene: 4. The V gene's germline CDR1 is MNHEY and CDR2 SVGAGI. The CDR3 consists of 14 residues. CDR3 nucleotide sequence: TGTGCCAGCAGTTCGGGACAGAAGAATGAAAAACTGTTTTTT. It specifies CASSSGQKNEKLFF.

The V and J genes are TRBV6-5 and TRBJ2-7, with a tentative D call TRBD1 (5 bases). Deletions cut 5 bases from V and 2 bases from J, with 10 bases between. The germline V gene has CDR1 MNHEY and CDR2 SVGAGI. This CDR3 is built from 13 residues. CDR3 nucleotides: TGTGCCAGCAGTCCGCTGGGGCCCTACGAGCAGTACTTC. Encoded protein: CASSPLGPYEQYF.

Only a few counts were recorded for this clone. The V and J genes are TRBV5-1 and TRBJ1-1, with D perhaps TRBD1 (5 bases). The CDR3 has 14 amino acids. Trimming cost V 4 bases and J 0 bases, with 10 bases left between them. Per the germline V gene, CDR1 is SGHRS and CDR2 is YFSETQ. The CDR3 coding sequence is TGCGCCAGCAGCGGGGCCGGGCTGAACACTGAAGCTTTCTTT. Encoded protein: CASSGAGLNTEAFF.

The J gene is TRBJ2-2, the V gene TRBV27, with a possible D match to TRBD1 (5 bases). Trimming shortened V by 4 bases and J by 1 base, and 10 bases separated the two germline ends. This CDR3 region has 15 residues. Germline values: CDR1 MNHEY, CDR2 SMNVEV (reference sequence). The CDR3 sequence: CASSYQGWNTGELFF. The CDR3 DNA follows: TGTGCCAGCAGTTACCAGGGATGGAACACCGGGGAGCTGTTTTTT.

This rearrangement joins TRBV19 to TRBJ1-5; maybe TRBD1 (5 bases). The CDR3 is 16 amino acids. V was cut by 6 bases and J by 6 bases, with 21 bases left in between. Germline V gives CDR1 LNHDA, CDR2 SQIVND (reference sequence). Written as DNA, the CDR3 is TGTGCCAGTAGCCAGTACGGGGGAGACGTAAGTCAGCCCCAGCATTTT. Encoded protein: CASSQYGGDVSQPQHF. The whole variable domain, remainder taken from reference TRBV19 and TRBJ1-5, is DGGITQSPKYLFRKEGQNVTLSCEQNLNHDAMYWYRQDPGQGLRLIYYSQIVNDFQKGDIAEGYSVSREKKESFPLTVTSAQKNPTAFYLCASSQYGGDVSQPQHFGDGTRLSIL.

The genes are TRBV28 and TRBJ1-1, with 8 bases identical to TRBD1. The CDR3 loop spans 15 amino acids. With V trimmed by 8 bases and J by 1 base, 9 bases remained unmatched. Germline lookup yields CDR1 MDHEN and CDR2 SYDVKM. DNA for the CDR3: TGTGCCAGCGGAGACAGGGGTGTTTCGAACACTGAAGCTTTCTTT. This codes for CASGDRGVSNTEAFF.

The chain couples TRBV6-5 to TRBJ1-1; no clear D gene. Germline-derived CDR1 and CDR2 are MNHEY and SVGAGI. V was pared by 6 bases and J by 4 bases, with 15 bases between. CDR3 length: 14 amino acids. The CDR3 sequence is CASRTQSGFTEAFF. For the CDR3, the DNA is TGTGCCAGCAGAACCCAATCGGGGTTCACTGAAGCTTTCTTT.

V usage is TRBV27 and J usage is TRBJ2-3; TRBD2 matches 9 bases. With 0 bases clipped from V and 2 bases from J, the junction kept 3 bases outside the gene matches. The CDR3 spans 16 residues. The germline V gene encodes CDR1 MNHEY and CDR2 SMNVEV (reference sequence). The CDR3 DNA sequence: TGTGCCAGCAGTTTATCAGCGGGGGGCCACACAGATACGCAGTATTTT. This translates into CASSLSAGGHTDTQYF.

This CDR3 is CASSPSTGFSKETQYF. CDR3 nucleotide sequence: TGTGCCAGCAGCCCATCGACAGGGTTTAGTAAAGAGACCCAGTACTTC. The V call is TRBV7-9, the J call TRBJ2-5, with TRBD1 matching over 7 bases. There are 16 residues in the CDR3. Germline V CDR1 and CDR2: SEHNR, FQNEAQ (reference sequence). The V gene end was trimmed by 5 bases and the J gene end by 3 bases; junction bases not matched to a gene: 12.

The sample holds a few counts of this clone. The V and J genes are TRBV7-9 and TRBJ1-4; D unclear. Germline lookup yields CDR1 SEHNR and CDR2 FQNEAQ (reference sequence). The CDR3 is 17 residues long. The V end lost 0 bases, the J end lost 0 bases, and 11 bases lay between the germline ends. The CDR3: CASSLAEYSATNEKLFF. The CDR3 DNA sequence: TGTGCCAGCAGCTTAGCAGAATACAGTGCAACTAATGAAAAACTGTTTTTT.

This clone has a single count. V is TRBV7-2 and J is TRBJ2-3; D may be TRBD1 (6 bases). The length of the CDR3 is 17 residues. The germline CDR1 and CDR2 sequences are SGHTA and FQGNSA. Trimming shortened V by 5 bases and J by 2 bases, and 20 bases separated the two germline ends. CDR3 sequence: CASSAIPGHSYTDTQYF. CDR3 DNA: TGTGCCAGCAGCGCCATTCCGGGACACTCGTACACAGATACGCAGTATTTT. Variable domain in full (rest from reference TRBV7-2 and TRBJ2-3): GAGVSQSPSNKVTEKGKDVELRCDPISGHTALYWYRQSLGQGLEFLIYFQGNSAPDKSGLPSDRFSAERTGGSVSTLTIQRTQQEDSAVYLCASSAIPGHSYTDTQYFGPGTRLTVL.

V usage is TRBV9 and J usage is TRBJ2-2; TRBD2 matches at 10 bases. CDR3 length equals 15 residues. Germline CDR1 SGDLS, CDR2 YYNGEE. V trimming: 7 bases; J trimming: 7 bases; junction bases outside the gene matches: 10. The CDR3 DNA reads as TGTGCCAGCCGAGCGGGGGGGCAGGTAGACGGGGAGCTGTTTTTT. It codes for CASRAGGQVDGELFF.

The CDR3 nucleotides are TGTGCCAGCAGCCGTTCGACAGGGTGGACTGAAGCTTTCTTT. Its protein product is CASSRSTGWTEAFF. The chain has TRBV5-4 and TRBJ1-1; TRBD1 agrees at 7 bases. The CDR3 is 14 amino acids. Germline CDR1 reads SGHNT; CDR2 reads YYREEE (reference sequence). Trimming cost V 4 bases and J 5 bases; bases outside gene matches: 8.